This paragraph covers one T cell receptor (beta chain) sequence. The antigen is not known. All TRB cDNA libraries came from 5' RACE performed with UMI labels. With the 5' RACE reads reprocessed, TCRdb shows one record per CDR3 protein and no DNA. Recorded here are 150,000 to 170,000 distinct CDR3 sequences; the top ten clones represent approximately 0.5%. These data belong to a study of CXCR3-negative and CXCR3-positive naive CD8 T cells. Study-level results: A higher hydrophobicity marked the TRB CDR3s of CXCR3-positive naive cells versus CXCR3-negative naive cells. The study found comparably high diversity in both naive subsets and much lower diversity in memory CD8+ cells. TRBV-TRBJ usage was alike in naive CXCR3-negative and CXCR3-positive cells but differed in memory cells.

Germline CDR1 and CDR2: DFQATT and SNEGSKA (reference sequence). This CDR3 contains 16 residues. Each CD8+ T cell subset was sorted in triplicate, under 350,000 cells each. The receptor's source is a human donor in good health. Some clones in this sample may be carry-over from other donors' samples. V and J are TRBV20-1 and TRBJ2-3; absent DNA, TCRdb's TRBD2 call cannot be checked. Sequencing used naive CXCR3+ CD8+ T cells from blood. Subset in this sample: CD45RO-CCR7+CD27+CD95- naive CD8+ T cells expressing CXCR3 (TNR3+). The CDR3 here is CSAIPLAGGPTDTQYF.